The clone carrying this T cell receptor (beta chain) appeared a few times. The antigen remains undetermined. TCRdb analysed the RT-PCR reads with MiXCR anew, one entry per CDR3 protein. The data show 650,000 or so distinct CDR3 sequences, about 14% seen once. The data were taken from a study of response to subunit inactivated influenza vaccine. The study, taken as a whole, reports: Authors proposed each seasonal influenza vaccination draws in few new T cells.

The V end lost 4 bases, the J end lost 0 bases, and 19 bases lay between the germline ends. This CDR3 has 16 residues. Germline V gene data show CDR1 as DFQATT and CDR2 as SNEGSKA (reference sequence). The sequencing used PBMCs from blood, collected roughly 15 days before vaccination. The rearrangement joins TRBV20-1 to TRBJ2-7, with D perhaps TRBD1 (5 bases). This sequence was found in a man aged 45-60 years who received an inactivated influenza vaccine. In nucleotides, the CDR3 is TGCAGTGCTAACAGGTATCCCCCCACCAGCTCCTACGAGCAGTACTTC. This translates into CSANRYPPTSSYEQYF.